This TCR beta chain was obtained from a study of T cell changes during pregnancy in multiple sclerosis. The CDR3 loop spans 16 amino acids. Germline V gene lookup returns CDR1 SGHDT and CDR2 YYEEEE. With 4 bases clipped from V and 1 base from J, the junction kept 8 bases outside the gene matches. TCRdb's copy holds only in-frame clones and misses some; the assay was immunoSEQ multiplex PCR. The repertoire includes around 92,000 clones, approximately 95% of them detected once, and almost 1% sits in the top ten. Material: peripheral blood, obtained after pregnancy. The chain carries TRBV5-6 and TRBJ1-2; 9 positions match TRBD1. The sequence was obtained from a female donor with multiple sclerosis, enrolled in a pregnancy study. CDR3 in amino acids: CASSRPGQGFNYGYTF. The CDR3 DNA sequence: TGTGCCAGCAGCAGACCGGGACAGGGATTTAACTATGGCTACACCTTC.